This is a list of T cell receptor beta chains from one sample in a study of shared clonotypes between healthy human individuals. Libraries were prepared by immunoSEQ multiplex PCR; TCRdb keeps only in-frame clonotypes and omits some of them. Of some 360,000 clones listed, around 79% are singletons. The sequencing input was memory CD4+ T cells sorted from blood. The receptors derive from a man aged 25 to 40 in good health. Each CDR3 is given with its conserved first and last residue. Clone size is given for some rows only: seen once, a few or many times, or a class if the clone is expanded.

clone size: NA; J gene: TRBJ2-3; V gene: TRBV18; CDR3 protein: CASSPTQGGTDTQYF
clone size: NA; J gene: TRBJ1-2; V gene: TRBV7-2; CDR3 protein: CASAPGDYGYTF
clone size: NA; J gene: TRBJ2-3; V gene: TRBV7-8; CDR3 protein: CASSPNVGSPDPEYF
clone size: NA; J gene: TRBJ1-1; V gene: TRBV5-1; CDR3 protein: CASSLDRGDTEAFF
clone size: few; J gene: TRBJ1-2; V gene: TRBV25-1; CDR3 protein: CASSEGTGRRVTF
clone size: NA; J gene: TRBJ1-2; V gene: TRBV5-4; CDR3 protein: CASSRVGSGTNYGYTF
clone size: few; J gene: TRBJ1-1; V gene: TRBV14; CDR3 protein: CASSQDRGVSPEAFF
clone size: NA; J gene: TRBJ2-5; V gene: TRBV7-7; CDR3 protein: CASSRAVGGRGAETQYF
clone size: once; J gene: TRBJ2-7; V gene: TRBV11-2; CDR3 protein: CASSPRTSYYEQYF
clone size: NA; J gene: TRBJ2-7; V gene: TRBV2; CDR3 protein: CASQANYEQYF
clone size: NA; J gene: TRBJ2-2; V gene: TRBV18; CDR3 protein: CASSAGQANTGELFF
clone size: NA; J gene: TRBJ2-1; V gene: TRBV18; CDR3 protein: CASSPPGLAGGSRHYNEQFF
clone size: NA; J gene: TRBJ2-2; V gene: TRBV27; CDR3 protein: CASSLWGLAGATNTGELFF
clone size: NA; J gene: TRBJ2-3; V gene: TRBV5-4; CDR3 protein: CASSRGDRGYGDTQYF